The clone carrying this T cell receptor (beta chain) was detected many times. Extracted total RNA amounted to at least 5.5 micrograms for each sample. The data derive from a study of blood T cells in healthy people across ages. Primed by a sample-barcoded 5' primer and a J-beta primer mix, a second PCR proceeded for roughly 6 to 12 cycles. TCRdb ran MiXCR on the 5' RACE reads and lists one entry per CDR3 protein. Among about 590,000 distinct CDR3 sequences listed, under 30% were seen once. This sequence was found in a woman over 75 in good health. The sample was blood.

CDR3 nucleotide sequence: TGTGCCAGCAGTTTACAGACAGGGTACTATGGCTACACCTTC. Its protein is CASSLQTGYYGYTF. The rearrangement links TRBV12-3 or TRBV12-4 to TRBJ1-2, with TRBD1 matching 7 bases. After removal of 2 bases from V and 3 bases from J, the junction contained 3 bases not matched to a gene. The CDR3 length is 14 residues.